This T cell receptor beta chain was identified in a study of blood T cell repertoires in COVID-19. Produced via immunoSEQ multiplex PCR; TCRdb's table is partial and in-frame only. The top ten hold just under 7% of the sample, which has 280,000 or so clones, about 87% seen once. This clone was seen just once. V shed 3 bases and J shed 0 bases, with 15 bases lying between them. CDR1 and CDR2 (germline): LNHDA, SQIVND (reference sequence). The CDR3 runs 16 residues. The material sequenced was peripheral blood. This receptor was obtained from a woman aged 25 to 45 who had recovered from COVID-19. V gene TRBV19 combines with J gene TRBJ2-7; weak D call: TRBD2 (6 bases). The CDR3: CASSIAARGSSYEQYF. The CDR3 coding sequence is TGTGCCAGTAGTATCGCCGCGCGGGGCAGCTCCTACGAGCAGTACTTC. Variable domain in full (rest from reference TRBV19 and TRBJ2-7): DGGITQSPKYLFRKEGQNVTLSCEQNLNHDAMYWYRQDPGQGLRLIYYSQIVNDFQKGDIAEGYSVSREKKESFPLTVTSAQKNPTAFYLCASSIAARGSSYEQYFGPGTRLTVT.